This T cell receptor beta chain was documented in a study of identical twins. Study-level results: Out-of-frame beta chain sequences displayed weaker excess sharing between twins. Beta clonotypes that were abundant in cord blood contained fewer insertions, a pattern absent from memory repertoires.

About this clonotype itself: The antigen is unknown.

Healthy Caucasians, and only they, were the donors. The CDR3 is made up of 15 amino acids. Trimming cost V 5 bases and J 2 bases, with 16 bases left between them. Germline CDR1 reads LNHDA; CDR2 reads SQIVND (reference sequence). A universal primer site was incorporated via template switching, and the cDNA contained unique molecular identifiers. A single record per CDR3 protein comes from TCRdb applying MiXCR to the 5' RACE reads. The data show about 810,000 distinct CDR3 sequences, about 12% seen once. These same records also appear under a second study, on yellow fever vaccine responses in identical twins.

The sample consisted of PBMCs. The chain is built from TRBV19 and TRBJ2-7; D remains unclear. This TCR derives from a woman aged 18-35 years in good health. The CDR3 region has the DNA TGTGCCAGTAGTCCGGGCGGCGGCGCGGCCTACGAGCAGTACTTC. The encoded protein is CASSPGGGAAYEQYF.